A single sample is the source of the 17 T cell receptor beta chains below, sequenced in a study of metastatic and nonmetastatic thyroid tumors. With MiXCR, TCRdb reprocessed the PCR reads. This sample has 18,000 or so clones, with roughly 36% found just once. All patients were untreated before thyroid surgery. Sequencing was done on a sample of tumor tissue. The receptors stem from a female donor with papillary thyroid cancer or a benign thyroid nodule (not recorded which). Some clones in this sample may be carry-over from other donors' samples.

This chain links TRBV4-1 with TRBJ1-5; a weak D match, TRBD1 (5 bases). This CDR3 spans 13 amino acids. The germline V and J ends were trimmed by 3 bases and 7 bases, with 10 bases remaining between them. The germline gives CDR1 MGHRA, CDR2 YSYEKL. The CDR3 reads CASSQVGAQPQHF. The DNA of the CDR3 is TGCGCCAGCAGCCAGGTCGGGGCACAGCCCCAGCATTTT.

The sample holds a few counts of this clone. The chain couples TRBV12-3 or TRBV12-4 to TRBJ1-2; tentative D call: TRBD1 (5 bases). Trimming shortened V by 5 bases and J by 7 bases, and 17 bases separated the two germline ends. The CDR3 is made up of 14 amino acids. The CDR3 is CASSPEGERAGYTF. In DNA form, the CDR3 reads TGTGCCAGCAGTCCGGAAGGGGAGAGGGCTGGCTACACCTTC.

CDR3: CATSDGGRAYNEQFF. CDR3 DNA sequence: TGTGCCACCAGTGATGGCGGGAGGGCCTACAATGAGCAGTTCTTC. The chain joins TRBV24-1 to TRBJ2-1; TRBD2 matches 9 bases. This CDR3 has 15 amino acids. Trimming took 3 bases from V and 2 from J; bases not matched to a gene: 1. The germline CDR1 and CDR2 sequences are KGHDR and SFDVKD.

This clone was detected a few times. The rearrangement uses TRBV27 and TRBJ2-2; unclear D gene. Trimming stripped 5 bases from V and 1 base from J, with 5 bases between. The CDR3 contains 13 residues. The V gene's germline CDR1 is MNHEY and CDR2 SMNVEV (reference sequence). The chain's CDR3 is CASSPRNTGELFF. The CDR3 DNA reads as TGTGCCAGCAGTCCTCGGAACACCGGGGAGCTGTTTTTT.

The chain carries TRBV24-1 and TRBJ2-7; 9 positions match TRBD1. Losses at the gene ends were 4 bases for V and 1 base for J; bases not matched to a gene: 13. Germline V gene lookup returns CDR1 KGHDR and CDR2 SFDVKD. This CDR3 spans 18 amino acids. The CDR3 loop is CATSDRQYDRGISYEQYV. CDR3 DNA: TGTGCCACCAGTGACCGACAATATGACAGGGGGATTTCCTACGAGCAGTACGTC.

This rearrangement joins TRBV6-1 to TRBJ1-6, with a tentative D call TRBD1 (5 bases). V gave up 0 bases and J gave up 19 bases, with 22 bases separating them. This CDR3 region has 15 residues. Germline-derived CDR1 and CDR2 are MNHNS and SASEGT. Written as DNA, the CDR3 is TGTGCCAGCAGTGAAGCCAGTATTCGGGGGGACGCCGATCACTTT. This gives the protein CASSEASIRGDADHF.

The chain recombines TRBV6-5 with TRBJ2-7; TRBD2 aligns across 13 bases. The CDR3 is 17 residues long. Germline CDR1 MNHEY, CDR2 SVGAGI. V was clipped by 4 bases and J by 7 bases; unmatched bases: 13. The CDR3 coding sequence is TGTGCCAGCAGTTTTACCCCCGGGACTAGCGGGATAAGGGAGCAGTACTTC. Translation gives CASSFTPGTSGIREQYF.

V and J are TRBV28 and TRBJ1-4, with D maybe TRBD1 (5 bases). Germline V gene sequence: CDR1 MDHEN, CDR2 SYDVKM. Trimming removed 8 bases from V and 9 bases from J, with 22 bases in between. The CDR3 runs 15 residues. CDR3 nucleotide sequence: TGTGCCAGCGGATCAAACCGGGACCTCCTTCAAAAACTGTTTTTT. This encodes CASGSNRDLLQKLFF.

This clone has a handful of counts. The V call is TRBV6-5, the J call TRBJ2-1; D gene ambiguous. Germline V lookup: CDR1 MNHEY, CDR2 SVGAGI. This CDR3 has 14 amino acids. Trimming left V 0 bases short and J 6 bases short, with 9 bases between. The CDR3 DNA follows: TGTGCCAGCAGTTACTCGACTTCCGCCAATGAGCAGTTCTTC. Its protein product is CASSYSTSANEQFF.

This clone was counted a few times. This chain connects TRBV27 to TRBJ1-6; TRBD1 agrees at 9 bases. The CDR3 covers 16 residues. CDR1 and CDR2 from the germline V gene are MNHEY and SMNVEV (reference sequence). With 4 bases clipped from V and 7 bases from J, the junction kept 8 bases outside the gene matches. Here the CDR3 reads CASSSRRDRVNSPLHF. The CDR3 coding sequence is TGTGCCAGCAGTTCTAGGCGGGACAGGGTAAATTCACCCCTCCACTTT.

This clone has more than one count but fewer than ten. This rearrangement joins TRBV6-1 to TRBJ2-7, with TRBD1 matching over 8 bases. Germline trimming cut 2 bases from V and 3 bases from J; bases unmatched to any gene: 3. The CDR3 is made up of 14 amino acids. The germline V gene encodes CDR1 MNHNS and CDR2 SASEGT. The CDR3 here is CASSEQGALYEQYF. The CDR3 nucleotides are TGTGCCAGCAGTGAACAGGGGGCCCTCTACGAGCAGTACTTC.

This clone is classed as medium-sized. The chain employs TRBV19 and TRBJ1-3; D gene ambiguous. From germline, CDR1 is LNHDA and CDR2 SQIVND (reference sequence). V was clipped by 3 bases and J by 0 bases, with 9 bases between them. There are 15 residues in the CDR3. CDR3 in DNA: TGTGCCAGTAGTATGGCACTGACCTCTGGAAACACCATATATTTT. It specifies CASSMALTSGNTIYF.

The chain is built from TRBV3-1 and TRBJ2-1; D remains ambiguous. The CDR3 has 12 residues. Germline assignment: CDR1 LGHDT and CDR2 YNNKEL (reference sequence). V lost 4 bases to trimming and J lost 3 bases, with 4 bases between them. The CDR3 nucleotides read TGTGCCAGCAGCCTTGTCTACAATGAGCAGTTCTTC. Translation: CASSLVYNEQFF.

By sample fraction, this clone is medium-sized. J is TRBJ2-2 and V is TRBV6-5; D is unresolved. CDR3 length equals 14 residues. Looked up from germline, CDR1 is MNHEY and CDR2 is SVGAGI. V lost 0 bases to trimming and J lost 6 bases, with 8 bases between them. This CDR3 is CASSYSRYPGELFF. CDR3 DNA: TGTGCCAGCAGTTACTCGAGGTATCCCGGGGAGCTGTTTTTT.

This clone rates as medium-sized. The chain combines TRBV20-1 with TRBJ2-1; D unresolved. This CDR3 contains 11 residues. The germline V gene has CDR1 DFQATT and CDR2 SNEGSKA (reference sequence). V was clipped by 3 bases and J by 3 bases, with 3 bases between them. CDR3 bases: TGCAGTGCTAGCCTCTACAATGAGCAGTTCTTC. As protein: CSASLYNEQFF.

This clone has more than one count but fewer than ten. The rearrangement uses TRBV28 and TRBJ2-7; a weak D match, TRBD1 (6 bases). The germline V gene encodes CDR1 MDHEN and CDR2 SYDVKM. There are 15 residues in the CDR3. The V end was cut by 2 bases, the J end by 2 bases, with 13 bases between. The CDR3 reads CASSLALTGPYEQYF. CDR3 sequence (DNA): TGTGCCAGCAGTTTAGCCCTCACAGGGCCCTACGAGCAGTACTTC.

The chain couples TRBV3-1 to TRBJ2-1; 8 bases are shared with TRBD2. The CDR3 covers 14 residues. V gave up 4 bases and J gave up 6 bases; unmatched junction bases: 5. CDR1 is LGHDT and CDR2 is YNNKEL in the germline V gene (reference sequence). The DNA of the CDR3 is TGTGCCAGCAGCCTCGGACTAGCTCCCAATGAGCAGTTCTTC. It codes for CASSLGLAPNEQFF.